The sample holds many counts of the clone carrying this T cell receptor (beta chain). TCRdb passed the 5' RACE reads through MiXCR, listing each CDR3 protein once. Among about 26,000 distinct CDR3 sequences, about 5.1% were seen once, and the ten largest hold under 4.5%. This sample stems from a study of early T cells in non-severe SARS-CoV-2 infection. The CDR3 length is 14 residues. Trimming removed 1 base at V and 3 bases at J, with 12 bases between. Germline assignment: CDR1 DFQATT and CDR2 SNEGSKA (reference sequence). This TCR was recovered from an adult who was a healthcare worker with PCR-confirmed SARS-CoV-2 infection or an uninfected control (not recorded which). The sequencing input was whole blood. The chain carries TRBV20-1 and TRBJ2-5; D is possibly TRBD1 (6 bases). CDR3: CSARVGAGEETQYF. DNA for the CDR3: TGCAGTGCTAGAGTGGGGGCAGGGGAAGAGACCCAGTACTTC.